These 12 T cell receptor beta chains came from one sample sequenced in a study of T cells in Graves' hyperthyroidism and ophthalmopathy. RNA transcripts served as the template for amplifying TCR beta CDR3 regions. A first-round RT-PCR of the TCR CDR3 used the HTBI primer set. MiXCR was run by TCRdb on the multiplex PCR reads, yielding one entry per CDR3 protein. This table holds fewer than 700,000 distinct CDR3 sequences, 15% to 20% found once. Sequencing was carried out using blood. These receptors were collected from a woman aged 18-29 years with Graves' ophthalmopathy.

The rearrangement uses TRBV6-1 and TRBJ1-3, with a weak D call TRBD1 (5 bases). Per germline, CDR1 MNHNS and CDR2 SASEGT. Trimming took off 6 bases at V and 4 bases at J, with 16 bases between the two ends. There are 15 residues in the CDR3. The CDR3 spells CASRPTRGAGNTIYF. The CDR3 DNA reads TGTGCCAGCAGGCCCACGAGAGGGGCGGGAAACACCATATATTTT.

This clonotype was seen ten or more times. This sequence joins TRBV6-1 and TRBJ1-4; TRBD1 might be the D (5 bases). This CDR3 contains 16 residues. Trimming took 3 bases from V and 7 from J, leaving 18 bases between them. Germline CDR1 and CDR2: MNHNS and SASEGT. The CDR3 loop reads CASSDPTESVSEKLFF. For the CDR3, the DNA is TGTGCCAGCAGTGACCCGACAGAGTCTGTATCTGAAAAACTGTTTTTT.

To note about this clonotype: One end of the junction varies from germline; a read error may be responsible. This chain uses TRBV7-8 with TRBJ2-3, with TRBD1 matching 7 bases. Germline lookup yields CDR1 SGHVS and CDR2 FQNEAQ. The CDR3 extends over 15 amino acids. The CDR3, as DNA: TGTACCAGCAGCTTAGTCGACAGGGGCACAGATACGCAGTATTTT. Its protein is CTSSLVDRGTDTQYF.

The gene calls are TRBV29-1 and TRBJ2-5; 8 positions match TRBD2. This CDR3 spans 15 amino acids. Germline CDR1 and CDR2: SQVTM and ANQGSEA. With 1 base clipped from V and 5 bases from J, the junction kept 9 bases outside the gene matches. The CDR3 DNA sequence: TGCAGCGTTGAAGGTAGTCTAGCGGGTCATGAGACCCAGTACTTC. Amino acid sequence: CSVEGSLAGHETQYF.

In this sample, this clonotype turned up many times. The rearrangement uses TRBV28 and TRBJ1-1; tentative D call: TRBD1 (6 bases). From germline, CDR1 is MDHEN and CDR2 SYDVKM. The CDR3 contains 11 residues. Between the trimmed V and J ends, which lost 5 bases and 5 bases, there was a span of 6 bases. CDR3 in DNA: TGTGCCAGCAGTACAGGGACTGAAGCTTTCTTT. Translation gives CASSTGTEAFF.

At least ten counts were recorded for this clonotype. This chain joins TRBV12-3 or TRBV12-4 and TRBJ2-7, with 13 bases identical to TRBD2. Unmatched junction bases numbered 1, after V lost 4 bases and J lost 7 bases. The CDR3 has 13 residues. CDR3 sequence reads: CASSSGLAGEQYF. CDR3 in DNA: TGTGCCAGCAGTTCGGGACTAGCGGGGGAGCAGTACTTC.

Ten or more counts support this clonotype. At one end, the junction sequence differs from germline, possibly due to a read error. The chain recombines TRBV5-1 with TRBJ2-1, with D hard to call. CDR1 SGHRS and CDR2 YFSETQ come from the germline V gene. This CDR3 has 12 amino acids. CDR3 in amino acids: CASSLEWNEQFF. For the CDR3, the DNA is TGTGCCAGCAGCTTAGAGTGGAATGAGCAGTTCTTC. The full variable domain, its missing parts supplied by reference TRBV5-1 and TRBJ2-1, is KAGVTQTPRYLIKTRGQQVTLSCSPISGHRSVSWYQQTPGQGLQFLFEYFSETQRNKGNFPGRFSGRQFSNSRSEMNVSTLELGDSALYLCASSLEWNEQFFGPGTRLTVL.

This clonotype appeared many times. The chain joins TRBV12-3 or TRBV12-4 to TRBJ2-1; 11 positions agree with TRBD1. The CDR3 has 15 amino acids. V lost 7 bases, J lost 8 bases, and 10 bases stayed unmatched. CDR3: CASTAGTGGLDEQFF. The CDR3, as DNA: TGTGCCAGCACCGCCGGGACAGGGGGTTTGGATGAGCAGTTCTTC.

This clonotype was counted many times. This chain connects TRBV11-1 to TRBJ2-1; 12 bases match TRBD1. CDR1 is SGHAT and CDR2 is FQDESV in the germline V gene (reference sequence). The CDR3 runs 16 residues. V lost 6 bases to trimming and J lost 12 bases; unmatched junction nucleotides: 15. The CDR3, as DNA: TGTGCCAGCAGTGCTACCGGGACAGGGGGCAAGGTAGGGCAGTTCTTC. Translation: CASSATGTGGKVGQFF. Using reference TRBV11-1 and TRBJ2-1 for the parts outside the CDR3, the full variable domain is EAEVAQSPRYKITEKSQAVAFWCDPISGHATLYWYRQILGQGPELLVQFQDESVVDDSQLPKDRFSAERLKGVDSTLKIQPAELGDSAMYLCASSATGTGGKVGQFFGPGTRLTVL.

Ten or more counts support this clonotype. The CDR3 loop reads CAWSVGWGQPQHF. As DNA, the CDR3 is TGTGCCTGGAGTGTCGGGTGGGGTCAGCCCCAGCATTTT. The rearrangement links TRBV30 to TRBJ1-5; D ambiguous. Trimming removed 0 bases at V and 6 bases at J, with 9 bases between. From germline, CDR1 is GTSNPN and CDR2 SVGIG (reference sequence). This CDR3 spans 13 amino acids.

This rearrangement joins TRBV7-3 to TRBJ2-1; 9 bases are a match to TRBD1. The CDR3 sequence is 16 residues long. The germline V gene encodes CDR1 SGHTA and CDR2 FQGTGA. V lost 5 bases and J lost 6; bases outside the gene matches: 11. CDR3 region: CASSRTPGTGFNEQFF. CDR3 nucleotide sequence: TGTGCCAGCAGCCGGACCCCCGGGACAGGGTTCAATGAGCAGTTCTTC.

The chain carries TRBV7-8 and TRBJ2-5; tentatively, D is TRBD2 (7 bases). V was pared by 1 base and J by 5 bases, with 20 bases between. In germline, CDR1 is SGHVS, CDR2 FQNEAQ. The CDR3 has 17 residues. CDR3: CASSLGYGGAIRETQYF. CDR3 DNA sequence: TGTGCCAGCAGCTTAGGATATGGGGGGGCCATTCGGGAGACCCAGTACTTC.